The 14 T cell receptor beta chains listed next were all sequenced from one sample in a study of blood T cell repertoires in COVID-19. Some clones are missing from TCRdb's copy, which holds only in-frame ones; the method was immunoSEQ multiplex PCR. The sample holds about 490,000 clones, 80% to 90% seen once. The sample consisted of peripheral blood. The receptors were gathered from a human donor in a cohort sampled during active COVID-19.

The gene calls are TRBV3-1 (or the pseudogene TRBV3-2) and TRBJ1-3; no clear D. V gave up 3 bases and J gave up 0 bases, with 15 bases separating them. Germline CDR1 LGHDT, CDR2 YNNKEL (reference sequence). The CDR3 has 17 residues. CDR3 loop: CASSQDWAALSGNTIYF. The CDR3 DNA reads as TGTGCCAGCAGCCAGGACTGGGCCGCACTCTCTGGAAACACCATATATTTT.

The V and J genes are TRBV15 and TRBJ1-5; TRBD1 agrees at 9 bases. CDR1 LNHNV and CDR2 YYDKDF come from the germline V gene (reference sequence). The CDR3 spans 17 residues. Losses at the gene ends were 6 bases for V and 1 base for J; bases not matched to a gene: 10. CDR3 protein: CATRHREGQGSNQPQHF. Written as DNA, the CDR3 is TGTGCCACCAGACACAGAGAAGGACAGGGGAGCAATCAGCCCCAGCATTTT.

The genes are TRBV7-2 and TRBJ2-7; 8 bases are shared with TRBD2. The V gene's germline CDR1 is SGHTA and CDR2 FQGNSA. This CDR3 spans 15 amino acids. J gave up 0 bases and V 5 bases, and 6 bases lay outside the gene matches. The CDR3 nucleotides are TGTGCCAGCAGCCTCAGCGGGGGATTCTCCTACGAGCAGTACTTC. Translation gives CASSLSGGFSYEQYF. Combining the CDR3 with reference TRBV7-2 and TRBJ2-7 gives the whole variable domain GAGVSQSPSNKVTEKGKDVELRCDPISGHTALYWYRQSLGQGLEFLIYFQGNSAPDKSGLPSDRFSAERTGGSVSTLTIQRTQQEDSAVYLCASSLSGGFSYEQYFGPGTRLTVT.

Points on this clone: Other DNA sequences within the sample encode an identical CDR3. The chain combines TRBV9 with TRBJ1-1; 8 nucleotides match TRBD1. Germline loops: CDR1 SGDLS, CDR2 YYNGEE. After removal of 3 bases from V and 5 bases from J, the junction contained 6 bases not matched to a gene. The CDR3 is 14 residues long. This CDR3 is CASSARTGFTEAFF. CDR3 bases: TGTGCCAGCAGCGCCCGGACAGGGTTTACTGAAGCTTTCTTT.

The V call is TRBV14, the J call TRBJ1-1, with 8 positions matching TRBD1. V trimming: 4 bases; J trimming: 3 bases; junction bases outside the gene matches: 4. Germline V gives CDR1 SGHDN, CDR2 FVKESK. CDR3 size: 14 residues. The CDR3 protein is CASSRTQGDTEAFF. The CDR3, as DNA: TGTGCCAGCAGCCGCACACAGGGGGACACTGAAGCTTTCTTT.

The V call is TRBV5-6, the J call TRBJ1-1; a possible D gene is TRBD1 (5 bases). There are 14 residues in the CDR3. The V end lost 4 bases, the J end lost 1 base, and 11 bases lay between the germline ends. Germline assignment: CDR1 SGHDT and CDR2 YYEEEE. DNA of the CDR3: TGTGCCAGCAGCCGACAGTTGGGGAACACTGAAGCTTTCTTT. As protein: CASSRQLGNTEAFF.

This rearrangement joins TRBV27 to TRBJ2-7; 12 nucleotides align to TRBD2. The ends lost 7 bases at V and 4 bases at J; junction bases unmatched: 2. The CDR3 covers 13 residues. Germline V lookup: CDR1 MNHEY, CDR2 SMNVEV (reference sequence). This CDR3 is CASKGTSGYEQYF. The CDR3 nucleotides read TGTGCCAGCAAGGGGACTAGCGGGTACGAGCAGTACTTC.

DNA for the CDR3: TGTGCCACCAGCAGAGGGGGGGGCAGGGGGCAATTTCAGCCCCAGCATTTT. Protein: CATSRGGGRGQFQPQHF. This sequence joins TRBV15 and TRBJ1-5, with 8 bases aligning to TRBD1. The CDR3 contains 17 residues. The germline V gene encodes CDR1 LNHNV and CDR2 YYDKDF (reference sequence). The V segment lost 1 base and the J segment 6 bases; nucleotides outside the gene matches: 11. Looking up the rest from reference TRBV15 and TRBJ1-5 gives the full variable domain: DAMVIQNPRYQVTQFGKPVTLSCSQTLNHNVMYWYQQKSSQAPKLLFHYYDKDFNNEADTPDNFQSRRPNTSFCFLDIRSPGLGDTAMYLCATSRGGGRGQFQPQHFGDGTRLSIL.

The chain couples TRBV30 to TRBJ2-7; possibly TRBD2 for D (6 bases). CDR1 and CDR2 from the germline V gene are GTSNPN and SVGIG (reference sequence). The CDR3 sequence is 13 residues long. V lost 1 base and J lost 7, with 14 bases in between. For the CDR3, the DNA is TGTGCCTGGAGTGGGGGACTCAATGGAGAGCAGTACTTC. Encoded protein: CAWSGGLNGEQYF.

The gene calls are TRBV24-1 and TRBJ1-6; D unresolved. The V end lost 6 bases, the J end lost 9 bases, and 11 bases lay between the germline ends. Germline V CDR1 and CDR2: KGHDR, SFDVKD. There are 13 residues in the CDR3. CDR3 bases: TGTGCCACCAGTTCCAGGACTGGTTCACCCCTCCACTTT. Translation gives CATSSRTGSPLHF.

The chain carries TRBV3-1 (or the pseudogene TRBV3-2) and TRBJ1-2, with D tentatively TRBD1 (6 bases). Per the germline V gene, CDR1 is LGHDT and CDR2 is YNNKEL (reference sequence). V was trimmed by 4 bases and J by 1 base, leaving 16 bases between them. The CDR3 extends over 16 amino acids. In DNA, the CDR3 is TGTGCCAGCAGCCCCACCGGGCAGGGGAATAACTATGGCTACACCTTC. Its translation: CASSPTGQGNNYGYTF.

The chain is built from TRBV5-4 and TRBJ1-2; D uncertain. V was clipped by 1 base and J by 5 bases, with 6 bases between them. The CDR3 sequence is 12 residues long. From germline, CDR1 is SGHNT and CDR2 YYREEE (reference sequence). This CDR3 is CASSLSLYGYTF. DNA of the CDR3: TGTGCCAGCAGCTTGTCCCTATATGGCTACACCTTC.

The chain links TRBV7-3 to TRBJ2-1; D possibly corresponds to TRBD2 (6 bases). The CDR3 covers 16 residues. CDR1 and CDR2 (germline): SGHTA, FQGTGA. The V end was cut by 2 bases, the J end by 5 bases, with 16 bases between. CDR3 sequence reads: CASSLFSLARNNEQFF. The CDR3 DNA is TGTGCCAGCAGCTTATTCAGTCTAGCGCGTAACAATGAGCAGTTCTTC.

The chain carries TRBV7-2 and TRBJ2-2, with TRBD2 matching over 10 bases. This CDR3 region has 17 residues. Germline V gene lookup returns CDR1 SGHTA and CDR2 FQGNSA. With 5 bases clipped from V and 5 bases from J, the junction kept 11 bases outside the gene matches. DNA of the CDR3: TGTGCCAGCAGCCCCGGATCGGGACTAGCGAGAACCGGGGAGCTGTTTTTT. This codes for CASSPGSGLARTGELFF.